Sequencing of this TCR beta chain was carried out in a study of early T cells in non-severe SARS-CoV-2 infection (dated by TCRdb to 2020 to 2022). Looking at the study overall: Because TCR sequencing relied on bulk RNA taken from unsorted whole blood, pairing of alpha and beta chains was not possible. Summary of the overall study and its limitations: VDJdb matching was skewed toward anti-spike CD8 responses and likely underestimated virus-specific expansions, missing private and CD4 specificities.

This clonotype has a count of ten or more. Its antigen is unknown. Nothing much larger sits one base from this clone, and base qualities are not available. The CDR3, cysteine through phenylalanine, is 15 amino acids long. Only the CDR3 DNA stays, 45 bases, in frame from base 1. V was cut back by 2 bases and J by 0 bases, leaving a gap of 5 bases between them. CDR1 and CDR2 (SGHTA, FQGTGA) derive from the germline V gene. Libraries were constructed by 5' RACE. Sequencing used a NextSeq 500. To correct for sequencing error and PCR bias, the TCR library protocol tagged individual cDNA molecules with unique molecular identifiers. Sequencing covered both TCR alpha and beta chains, and within each sample the abundances of alpha and beta sequences were tightly co-correlated. The study's own analysis went as follows. Decombinator V4 was used to perform V gene, J gene and CDR3 annotation of TCR sequences. Expanded TCRs were defined as changing significantly between any two time points under a Poisson model with p below 0.0001. Abundances of TCRs were expressed as counts per million after normalisation to the total number of TCRs sequenced in each sample. MAIT TCRs were defined by TRAV1-2 paired with TRAJ12, TRAJ20 or TRAJ33, and iNKT TCRs by TRAV10 paired with TRAJ18. A search of VDJdb, accessed on 1 November 2021, was run for TCRs annotated to CMV, EBV and SARS-CoV-2, with TCRs annotated for multiple antigens excluded. The raw public data were reprocessed by TCRdb itself: fastp quality trimming at Q25, MiXCR clonotype calling, in-frame beta chains only. Rows are combined by CDR3 protein, so each entry shows the most common genes and DNA. Clone size and V and J calls follow TCRdb, not the original study. The sample includes fewer than 130,000 distinct CDR3 sequences, with around 12% observed a single time. Around 3.7% of the sample goes to the ten largest clones.

A case-control design nested within a healthcare worker cohort in London, UK, was used, with weekly nasopharyngeal swab PCR tests and blood sampling performed. Healthcare workers were recruited during the week of the UK lockdown, between 23 and 31 March 2020, and followed weekly for up to 16 weeks. This specimen was whole blood, taken at baseline. The clonotype comes from an adult who was a healthcare worker with PCR-confirmed SARS-CoV-2 infection or an uninfected control (not recorded which). Recombination connected TRBV7-3 to TRBJ2-6, with the D gene too uncertain to name. The nucleotide sequence reads as follows: TGTGCCAGCAGCTTACACAGCTCTGGGGCCAACGTCCTGACTTTC. This sequence encodes CASSLHSSGANVLTF.